This is a list of T cell receptor beta chains from one sample in a study of OX40 agonist ivuxolimab in advanced cancers. TCRdb's table, derived via immunoSEQ multiplex PCR, lists solely in-frame clones and lacks some. The repertoire holds 9,500 to 15,000 clones, with about 80% as singletons. The specimen comprised CD4+ or CD8+ T cells sorted from blood, sampled in a trial of the OX40 agonist ivuxolimab. These receptors came from an adult with an advanced solid tumor such as melanoma, head and neck, liver or kidney cancer. Both conserved end residues are part of each CDR3. Fields, in order: J gene, clone size, D gene, V gene, CDR3 DNA, CDR3 protein. The D gene is left open where the match is weak. Part of the rows lack a size; the others show once, few, many or a class for expanded clones.

TRBJ2-7 | - | - | TRBV7-9 | TGTGCCAGCAGCTTATGGAAAGTGGTTGAGGTCGAGCAGTACTTC | CASSLWKVVEVEQYF
TRBJ1-2 | - | - | TRBV29-1 | TGCAGCGTTGTTAGCAGCACCTATGGCTACACCTTC | CSVVSSTYGYTF
TRBJ1-5 | - | - | TRBV6-5 | TGTGCCAGCAGTTTTGATCAGGGGCGACAGCCCCAGCATTTT | CASSFDQGRQPQHF
TRBJ2-3 | - | TRBD2 | TRBV6-5 | TGTGCCTCCGACGGAGCGGGGGCCTGCACAGATACGCAGTATTTT | CASDGAGACTDTQYF
TRBJ2-3 | - | TRBD2 | TRBV6-4 | TGTGCCAGCAGTCAAGCGGGAGAAGCATCGGATACGCAGTATTTT | CASSQAGEASDTQYF
TRBJ1-1 | - | - | TRBV10-3 | TGTGCCATCAGTGAGTCAACGCAGGGCAGCGATGAAGCTTTCTTT | CAISESTQGSDEAFF
TRBJ1-2 | - | TRBD1 | TRBV7-8 | TGTGCCAGCAGCTTTTGGGACAGGGAGGCATATGGCTACACCTTC | CASSFWDREAYGYTF
TRBJ1-3 | - | - | TRBV21-1 | TGTGCCAGCAGCAACGATTATCGGGAGGGGGTACTAGGAAACACCATATATTTT | CASSNDYREGVLGNTIYF
TRBJ1-4 | - | - | TRBV11-2 | TGTGCCAGCAGCTTAGCGACAGGTGCAACTAATGAAAAACTGTTTTTT | CASSLATGATNEKLFF
TRBJ1-5 | - | - | TRBV4-3 | TGCGCCAGCAGCCAAGAACGAGGGTCAAATCAGCCCCAGCATTTT | CASSQERGSNQPQHF
TRBJ1-2 | - | - | TRBV4-1 | TGCGCCAGCAGCCAAGAATTGGGATTAGGCTATGGCTACACCTTC | CASSQELGLGYGYTF
TRBJ1-5 | - | - | TRBV5-1 | TGCGCCAGCAGCTTGGATAGCAATCAGCCCCAGCATTTT | CASSLDSNQPQHF
TRBJ2-7 | - | - | TRBV30 | TGTGCCTGGAGTGGGGGTAGTTACGAGCAGTACTTC | CAWSGGSYEQYF
TRBJ2-1 | - | TRBD2 | TRBV27 | TGTGCCAGCAGTTTAGGGGGAGGGCAGTCGAATGAGCAGTTCTTC | CASSLGGGQSNEQFF
TRBJ1-5 | medium-sized | - | TRBV7-3 | TGTGCCAGCAGCCAACAGAACAATCAGCCCCAGCATTTT | CASSQQNNQPQHF
TRBJ2-2 | - | TRBD2 | TRBV6-4 | TGTGCCAGCAGTCGACTAGCGGGAGACACCGGGGAGCTGTTTTTT | CASSRLAGDTGELFF
TRBJ1-1 | - | - | TRBV7-2 | TGTGCCAGCAGCCCCTGGACAGATTTTGTTGAGACTGAAGCTTTCTTT | CASSPWTDFVETEAFF
TRBJ2-2 | - | TRBD1 | TRBV6-5 | TGTGCCAGCAGTTACTCGCAGGGGGCAGGCGGGGAGCTGTTTTTT | CASSYSQGAGGELFF
TRBJ1-5 | - | - | TRBV27 | TGTGCCAGCATGGCGGGGTTCGGAGGAGATCAGCCCCAGCATTTT | CASMAGFGGDQPQHF
TRBJ1-1 | - | - | TRBV5-4 | TGTGCCAGCAGCTCCGTGAGTGAAGCTTTCTTT | CASSSVSEAFF
TRBJ2-7 | - | TRBD2 | TRBV5-5 | TGTGCCAGCAAGTGGGGGGGTAGCTCCTACGAGCAGTACTTC | CASKWGGSSYEQYF
TRBJ2-7 | - | TRBD1 | TRBV27 | TGTGCCAGCAGACCCGGACAGGGGCCCAACGAGCAGTACTTC | CASRPGQGPNEQYF
TRBJ2-7 | - | TRBD2 | TRBV27 | TGTGCCAGCAGTTTATCCGGGGGGAACTACGAGCAGTACTTC | CASSLSGGNYEQYF
TRBJ1-5 | - | TRBD1 | TRBV7-6 | TGTGCCAGCAGCGAACAGGGGGACAATCAGCCCCAGCATTTT | CASSEQGDNQPQHF
TRBJ2-1 | once | - | TRBV28 | TGTGCCAGCAGTTCTACCGGGAGCAGCCACTCCTACAATGAGCAGTTCTTC | CASSSTGSSHSYNEQFF
TRBJ2-5 | once | - | TRBV30 | TGTGCCTGGAGTGTTCATACAGGCCAAGAGACCCAGTACTTC | CAWSVHTGQETQYF
TRBJ1-1 | - | - | TRBV11-2 | TGTGCCAGCAGCCCTCAGGGGCTTAAGGACACTGAAGCTTTCTTT | CASSPQGLKDTEAFF
TRBJ2-2 | - | - | TRBV7-2 | TGTGCCAGCAGCCAATCCAGGGTCGGCACCGGGGAGCTGTTTTTT | CASSQSRVGTGELFF
TRBJ1-2 | - | - | TRBV6-5 | TGTGCCAGCAGTTACTACGGGGGCGCGGGTAACTATGGCTACACCTTC | CASSYYGGAGNYGYTF
TRBJ2-1 | - | - | TRBV6-5 | TGTGCCAGCAGTTGGGCTAGCGATATGAATGAGCAGTTCTTC | CASSWASDMNEQFF
TRBJ2-1 | - | - | TRBV11-1 | TGTGCCAGCAGCTTAGGGATTAATGGGCAGTTCTTC | CASSLGINGQFF
TRBJ2-3 | - | - | TRBV25-1 | TGTGCCAGCAGTGATTACAGGGAATCAGATACGCAGTATTTT | CASSDYRESDTQYF
TRBJ2-7 | - | TRBD1 | TRBV7-9 | TGTGCCAGCAGCCTCGGACAGGGCATACTCTACGAGCAGTACTTC | CASSLGQGILYEQYF
TRBJ2-5 | - | TRBD2 | TRBV2 | TGTGCCAGCAGTCCCCGACTGGGAGGGGAGACCCAGTACTTC | CASSPRLGGETQYF
TRBJ2-7 | few | TRBD2 | TRBV27 | TGTGCCAGCAGTCCGACTAGCGGGAGCTCCTACGAGCAGTACTTC | CASSPTSGSSYEQYF
TRBJ2-1 | - | - | TRBV15 | TGTGCCACCAGCAGAGATCGTGTGGATGAGCAGTTCTTC | CATSRDRVDEQFF
TRBJ1-2 | - | - | TRBV27 | TGTGCCAGCAGTTTATCCCTGAACTATGGCTACACCTTC | CASSLSLNYGYTF
TRBJ2-5 | - | TRBD2 | TRBV27 | TGTGCCAGCAGTAGGACTAGCGGGGGGATGGAGACCCAGTACTTC | CASSRTSGGMETQYF
TRBJ2-3 | - | TRBD2 | TRBV28 | TGTGCCAGCAGTTTAGCGGGAGGGGGATCAGATACGCAGTATTTT | CASSLAGGGSDTQYF
TRBJ1-2 | - | - | TRBV29-1 | TGCAGCGTTGAAGCAGGGGAGTTTTACGGCTACACCTTC | CSVEAGEFYGYTF
TRBJ2-7 | - | TRBD1 | TRBV27 | TGTGCCAGCAGTACAGGGGCACAGGGTACCTACGAGCAGTACTTC | CASSTGAQGTYEQYF
TRBJ2-7 | - | - | TRBV29-1 | TGCAGCGGCGGACAGACCTACGAGCAGTACTTC | CSGGQTYEQYF
TRBJ2-7 | - | - | TRBV7-3 | TGTGCCAGCAGCTTAGGGGTCGGTTCTTACGAGCAGTACTTC | CASSLGVGSYEQYF
TRBJ1-2 | - | - | TRBV10-1 | TGCGCCAGCAGTGAGTCTAGGGGGTACGGCTACACCTTC | CASSESRGYGYTF
TRBJ2-4 | - | - | TRBV14 | TGTGCCAGCAGCCAAGAACAGGACCGAAAGTACTTC | CASSQEQDRKYF
TRBJ2-7 | - | TRBD1 | TRBV28 | TGTGCCAGCAAGACTCCAGTCGACAGGGGGCCGGCCGAGCAGTACTTC | CASKTPVDRGPAEQYF
TRBJ1-1 | once | - | TRBV6-4 | TGTGCCAGCAGTGACTCGAGTGGAGGAGGGCCCCCCTTTGCTGAAGCTTTCTTT | CASSDSSGGGPPFAEAFF
TRBJ2-7 | - | - | TRBV28 | TGTGCCAGCAGTTTGTACCGGGACACCTACGAGCAGTACTTC | CASSLYRDTYEQYF